This entry is about one TCR beta chain. Per germline, CDR1 MNHEY and CDR2 SVGAGI. The CDR3 consists of 13 residues. V lost 4 bases and J lost 9, with 15 bases in between. The data originate from a study of shared clonotypes between healthy human individuals. Study background: Two women and a few men aged 18 to 49 served as donors.

Across several immunoSEQ plates, the genomic DNA of each subset was split evenly. The method was immunoSEQ multiplex PCR; TCRdb's version includes in-frame clones alone and lacks a portion of them. The sample includes a few hundred thousand clones, around 87% of them seen just once. Sequenced sample: memory CD8+ T cells sorted from blood. Indicated subset: CD45RO+ cells pooled with CCR7-negative TemRA cells. This receptor was obtained from a man between 18 and 35 years old in good health. The chain carries TRBV6-5 and TRBJ2-5; no clear D. CDR3 nucleotide sequence: TGTGCCAGCAGTTGGGCTGGCAATCAGGCCCAGTACTTC. Its protein is CASSWAGNQAQYF.